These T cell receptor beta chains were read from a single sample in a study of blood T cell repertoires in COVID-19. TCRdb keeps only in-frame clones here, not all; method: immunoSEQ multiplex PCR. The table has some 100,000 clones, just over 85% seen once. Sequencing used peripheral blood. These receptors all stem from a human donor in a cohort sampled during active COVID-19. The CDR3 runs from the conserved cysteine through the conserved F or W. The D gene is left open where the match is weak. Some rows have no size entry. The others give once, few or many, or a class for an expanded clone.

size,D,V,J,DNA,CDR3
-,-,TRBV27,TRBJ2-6,TGTGCCAGCAGTTTATCGATTCTAGGGGGGGCTGGGGCCAACGTCCTGACTTTC,CASSLSILGGAGANVLTF
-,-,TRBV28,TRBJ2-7,TGTGCCAGCACCCCCGGGACAAGCTACGAGCAGTACTTC,CASTPGTSYEQYF
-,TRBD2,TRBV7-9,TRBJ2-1,TGTGCCAGCAGCGAAGACCTGACTAGCGGGAGAAACAATGAGCAGTTCTTC,CASSEDLTSGRNNEQFF
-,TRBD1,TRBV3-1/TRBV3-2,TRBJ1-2,TGTGCCAGCAGCCATAATATTCCCCGACAGGGAGGAGACCATGGCTACACCTTC,CASSHNIPRQGGDHGYTF
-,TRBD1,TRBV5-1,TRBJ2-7,TGCGCCAGCAGCAAAGGACAGGTGACTGGGGAGCAGTACTTC,CASSKGQVTGEQYF
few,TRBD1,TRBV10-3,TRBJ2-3,TGTGCCATCAGGGACCCGGGACAGGGGGCAGATACGCAGTATTTT,CAIRDPGQGADTQYF
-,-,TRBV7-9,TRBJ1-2,TGTGCCAGCAGCTTAGCTCTGGGGGCAGGTGGCTACACCTTC,CASSLALGAGGYTF
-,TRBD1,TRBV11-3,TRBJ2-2,TGTGCCAGCAGCCGGGACAGGGTAACCGGGGAGCTGTTTTTT,CASSRDRVTGELFF
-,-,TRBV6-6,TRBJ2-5,TGTGCCAGCAGGCCTAGCGGAGGGGGAGAGACCCAGTACTTC,CASRPSGGGETQYF
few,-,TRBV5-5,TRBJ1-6,TGTGCCAGCAGCCTCGAGGGGGAGGGATCACCCCTCCACTTT,CASSLEGEGSPLHF
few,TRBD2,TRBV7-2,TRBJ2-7,TGTGCCAGCAGCAGAGCGGGGGGGGAGCAGTACTTC,CASSRAGGEQYF
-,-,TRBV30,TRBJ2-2,TGTGCCTGGAGTGCTGGTGAAGCGGACACCGGGGAGCTGTTTTTT,CAWSAGEADTGELFF
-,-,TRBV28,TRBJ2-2,TGTGCCAGCAGTCGCCTGGGGGCTAGCGGAAACACCGGGGAGCTGTTTTTT,CASSRLGASGNTGELFF
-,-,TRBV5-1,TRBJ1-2,TGCGCCAGCAGCTTGGTATCAGGGCAGGATGGCTACACCTTC,CASSLVSGQDGYTF
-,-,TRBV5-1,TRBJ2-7,TGCGCCAGCAGCTTAATCGTAAGGACTCACGAGCAGTACTTC,CASSLIVRTHEQYF
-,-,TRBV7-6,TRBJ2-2,TGTGCCAGCAGCTCCCCGTACCGGGGGACCGGGGAGCTGTTTTTT,CASSSPYRGTGELFF
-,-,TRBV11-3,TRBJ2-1,TGTGCCAGCAGACCCAATGGGCACAATGAGCAGTTCTTC,CASRPNGHNEQFF
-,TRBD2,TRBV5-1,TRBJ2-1,TGCGCCAGCAGTTGGACTAGCGGGGTATACAATGAGCAGTTCTTC,CASSWTSGVYNEQFF
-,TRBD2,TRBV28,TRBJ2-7,TGTGCCAGCAGTTTACCCTTAGCGGGAGGGTCCTACGAGCAGTACTTC,CASSLPLAGGSYEQYF
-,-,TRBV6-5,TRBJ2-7,TGTGCCAGCAGTTACTCGAGGGCGAAAAGCTCCTACGAGCAGTACTTC,CASSYSRAKSSYEQYF
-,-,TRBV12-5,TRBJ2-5,TGTGCTAGTGGTTTGGGACAGGCCAACCAAGAGACCCAGTACTTC,CASGLGQANQETQYF
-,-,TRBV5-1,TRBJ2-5,TGCGCCAGCGCAACCTCACAGGGCTTTGGAGAGACCCAGTACTTC,CASATSQGFGETQYF
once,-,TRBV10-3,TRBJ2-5,TGTGCCATCAGTGAGGAGGGAGAGACCCAGTACTTC,CAISEEGETQYF
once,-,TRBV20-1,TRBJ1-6,TGCAGTGCTAAGGGGTTGGCACCCCTCCACTTT,CSAKGLAPLHF
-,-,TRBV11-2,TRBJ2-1,TGTGCCAGCAGCTTACACGGCAATGAGCAGTTCTTC,CASSLHGNEQFF
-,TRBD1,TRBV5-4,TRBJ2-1,TGTGCCAGCAGCTTGGACAGGGGAGATTGGAATGAGCAGTTCTTC,CASSLDRGDWNEQFF
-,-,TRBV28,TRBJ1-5,TGTGCCAGCAGTTTAGTGATTGGGAGTCGGCCCCAGCATTTT,CASSLVIGSRPQHF
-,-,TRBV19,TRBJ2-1,TGTGCCAGTAGTTCGACCCAGAGCGTTTTCAATGAGCAGTTCTTC,CASSSTQSVFNEQFF
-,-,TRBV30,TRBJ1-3,TGTGCCTCCAGCGGGGATTTTGGAAACACCATATATTTT,CASSGDFGNTIYF
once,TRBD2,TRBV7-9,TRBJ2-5,TGTGCCAGCAGCCGTAGCGGGGTGAGCCAAGAGACCCAGTACTTC,CASSRSGVSQETQYF
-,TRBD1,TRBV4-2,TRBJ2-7,TGTGCCAGCAGCCGGGGGACAGCAAGCTCCTACGAGCAGTACTTC,CASSRGTASSYEQYF
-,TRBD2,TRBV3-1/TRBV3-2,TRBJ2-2,TGTGCCGCACAGCGGGGGGCCGGGGAGCTGTTTTTT,CAAQRGAGELFF
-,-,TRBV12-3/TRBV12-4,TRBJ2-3,TGTGCCACCGGAGGGAGACGGGCAGATACGCAGTATTTT,CATGGRRADTQYF